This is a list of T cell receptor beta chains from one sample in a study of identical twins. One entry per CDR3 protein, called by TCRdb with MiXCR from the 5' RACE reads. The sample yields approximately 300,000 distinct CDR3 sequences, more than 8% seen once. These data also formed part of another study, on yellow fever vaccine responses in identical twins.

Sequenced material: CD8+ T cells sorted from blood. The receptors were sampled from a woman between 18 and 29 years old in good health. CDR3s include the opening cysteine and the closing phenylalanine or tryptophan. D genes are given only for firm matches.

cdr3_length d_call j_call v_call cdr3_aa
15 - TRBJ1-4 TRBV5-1 CASSIVVGIEGKLFF
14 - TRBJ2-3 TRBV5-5 CASSVGAVGDTQYF
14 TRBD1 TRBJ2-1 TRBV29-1 CSVVGTGAYNEQFF
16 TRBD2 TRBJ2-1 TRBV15 CATSRDSVGGVNEQFF
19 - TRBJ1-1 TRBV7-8 CASSFSLLGRSGADTEAFF
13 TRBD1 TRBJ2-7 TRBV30 CAWRGDSSYEQYF
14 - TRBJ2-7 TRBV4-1 CASSQIGLNYEQYF
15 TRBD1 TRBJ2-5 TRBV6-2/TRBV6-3 CASSYEGAPQETQYF
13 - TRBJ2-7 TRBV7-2 CASSSRQSHERYF
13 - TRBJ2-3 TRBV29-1 CSVEGGNTDTQYF
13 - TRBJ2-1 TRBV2 CASSRRGPNEQFF
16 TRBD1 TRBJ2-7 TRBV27 CASTLGAGTGGREQYF
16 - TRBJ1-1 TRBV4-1 CASSQEYGAGNTEAFF
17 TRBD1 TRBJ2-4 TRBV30 CAWSPTPGTDFKNIQYF
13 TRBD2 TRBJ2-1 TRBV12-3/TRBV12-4 CASTSGVYNEQFF
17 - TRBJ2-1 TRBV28 CASSYPRGGFSYNEQFF
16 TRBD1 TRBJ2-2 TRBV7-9 CASSSWTGTHAGELFF
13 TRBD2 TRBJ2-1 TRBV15 CATSITSGNEQFF
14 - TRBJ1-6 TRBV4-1 CASSQDSLVSPLHF
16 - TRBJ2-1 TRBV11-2 CASSPEGPLSYNEQFF
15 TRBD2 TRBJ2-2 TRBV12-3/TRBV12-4 CASRIAGGDTGELFF
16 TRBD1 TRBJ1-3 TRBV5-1 CASSLETGRSGNTIYF
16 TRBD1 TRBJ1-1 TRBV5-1 CASSLRGGAANTEAFF
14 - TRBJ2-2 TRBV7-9 CASSPSGLYGELFF
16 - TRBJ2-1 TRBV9 CASSVEDSSLSNEQFF
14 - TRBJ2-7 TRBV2 CAIFNLQNSYEQYF
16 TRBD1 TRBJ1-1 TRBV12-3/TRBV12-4 CASSLNRDRELTEAFF
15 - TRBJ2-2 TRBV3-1 CASSQRDQNTGELFF
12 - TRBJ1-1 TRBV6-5 CASSWGNTEAFF
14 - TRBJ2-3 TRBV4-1 CASSHARDLDTQYF
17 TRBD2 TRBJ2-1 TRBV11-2 CASSLRGGLSGRGEQFF
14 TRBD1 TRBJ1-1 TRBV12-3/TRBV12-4 CASSFDGTDTEAFF
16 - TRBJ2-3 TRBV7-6 CASSLRTGEGTDTQYF
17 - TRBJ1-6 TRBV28 CASSLTTPDGHNSPLHF
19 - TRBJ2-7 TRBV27 CASSFLGPTPPGTVREQYF
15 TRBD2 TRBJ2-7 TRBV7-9 CASSPPGTSVSEQYF
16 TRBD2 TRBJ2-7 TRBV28 CASSSVGGAFPYEQYF
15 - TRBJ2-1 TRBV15 CATSPTTDSGNEQFF
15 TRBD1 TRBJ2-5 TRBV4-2 CASSQAPGQQETQYF
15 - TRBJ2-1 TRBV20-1 CSATASWSSYNEQFF
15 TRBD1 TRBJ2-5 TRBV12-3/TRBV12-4 CASSLVGQGEKTQYF